This is a list of T cell receptor beta chains from one sample in a study of T cell changes during pregnancy in multiple sclerosis. Clones were sequenced by immunoSEQ multiplex PCR, and TCRdb holds only the in-frame ones, with some missing. The repertoire holds 55,000 to 70,000 clones, around 92% seen once, with approximately 1.5% in the top ten. The input for sequencing was peripheral blood, taken in the second trimester of pregnancy. Every receptor here comes from a female donor in good health, enrolled as a control in a pregnancy study. Both conserved end residues are part of each CDR3. The order of the fields is D gene, V gene, J gene, clone size, CDR3 DNA, CDR3 protein. D genes are given only for firm matches. Size is omitted from some rows. Given values are once, few, many or a class for expanded clones.

D gene: -; V gene: TRBV5-1; J gene: TRBJ1-3; clone size: -; CDR3 DNA: TGCGCCAGCAGCTTAGCGGCGGGGAGGACTGGAAACACCATATATTTT; CDR3 protein: CASSLAAGRTGNTIYF
D gene: TRBD2; V gene: TRBV30; J gene: TRBJ2-1; clone size: -; CDR3 DNA: TGTGCCTGGACCATCTCAGCGGGAGTTGACCAGTTCTTC; CDR3 protein: CAWTISAGVDQFF
D gene: TRBD1; V gene: TRBV5-6; J gene: TRBJ2-5; clone size: -; CDR3 DNA: TGTGCCAGCAGCCGAGAGACCCAGGGGGAGGAGACCCAGTACTTC; CDR3 protein: CASSRETQGEETQYF
D gene: -; V gene: TRBV4-1; J gene: TRBJ1-4; clone size: once; CDR3 DNA: TGCGCCAGCAGCCGAGAAAAGTCCGGGATCGTCAATGAAAAACTGTTTTTT; CDR3 protein: CASSREKSGIVNEKLFF
D gene: -; V gene: TRBV7-8; J gene: TRBJ2-1; clone size: -; CDR3 DNA: TGTGCCAGCAGCTCCTTTGGGCTAGGGGACAATGAGCAGTTCTTC; CDR3 protein: CASSSFGLGDNEQFF
D gene: -; V gene: TRBV10-1; J gene: TRBJ2-7; clone size: -; CDR3 DNA: TGCGCCAGCAGTGAGCAGGTGACCTACGAGCAGTACTTC; CDR3 protein: CASSEQVTYEQYF
D gene: -; V gene: TRBV7-9; J gene: TRBJ1-2; clone size: -; CDR3 DNA: TGTGCCAGCAGCTTAATGGAGGGGACCATCTATGGCTACACCTTC; CDR3 protein: CASSLMEGTIYGYTF
D gene: -; V gene: TRBV2; J gene: TRBJ2-5; clone size: -; CDR3 DNA: TGTGCCAGCAGTGGTGTGGAGTTCTCCCATCAAGAGACCCAGTACTTC; CDR3 protein: CASSGVEFSHQETQYF
D gene: TRBD2; V gene: TRBV5-1; J gene: TRBJ2-1; clone size: -; CDR3 DNA: TGCGCCAGCAGCACGGGACTAGCGGCCTCCTACAATGAGCAGTTCTTC; CDR3 protein: CASSTGLAASYNEQFF
D gene: TRBD1; V gene: TRBV28; J gene: TRBJ2-7; clone size: -; CDR3 DNA: TGTGCCAGCACTCCGGGACAGTCCTACGAGCAGTACTTC; CDR3 protein: CASTPGQSYEQYF
D gene: TRBD1; V gene: TRBV28; J gene: TRBJ1-2; clone size: -; CDR3 DNA: TGTGCCAGCAGTCTCTCGACAGGGACCGTTGGCTACACCTTC; CDR3 protein: CASSLSTGTVGYTF
D gene: -; V gene: TRBV5-1; J gene: TRBJ2-1; clone size: -; CDR3 DNA: TGCGCCAGCAGCTTGGACGCTTTTAGCAGCTCCTACAATGAGCAGTTCTTC; CDR3 protein: CASSLDAFSSSYNEQFF
D gene: TRBD1; V gene: TRBV29-1; J gene: TRBJ2-7; clone size: -; CDR3 DNA: TGCAGCGTTGAAGGATCTGGGACAGGGGGGGATGAGCAGTACTTC; CDR3 protein: CSVEGSGTGGDEQYF
D gene: -; V gene: TRBV14; J gene: TRBJ2-7; clone size: -; CDR3 DNA: TGTGCCAGCAGTCAATTCGGGTACGAGCAGTACTTC; CDR3 protein: CASSQFGYEQYF
D gene: TRBD2; V gene: TRBV25-1; J gene: TRBJ2-7; clone size: once; CDR3 DNA: TGTGCCAGCAGTGAGGGTCTAGCGGACTCCTACGAGCAGTACTTC; CDR3 protein: CASSEGLADSYEQYF
D gene: -; V gene: TRBV5-1; J gene: TRBJ1-2; clone size: -; CDR3 DNA: TGCGCCAGCAGCTCCGAGTCAGGGACTGGGGGCTACACCTTC; CDR3 protein: CASSSESGTGGYTF
D gene: -; V gene: TRBV7-2; J gene: TRBJ2-7; clone size: -; CDR3 DNA: TGTGCCAGCAGCTTAGACAGGGCTCTGAACGAGCAGTACTTC; CDR3 protein: CASSLDRALNEQYF
D gene: TRBD1; V gene: TRBV28; J gene: TRBJ1-5; clone size: few; CDR3 DNA: TGTGCCAGCAGTGCCTGGGACAGGGGGCGCGGTCAGCCCCAGCATTTT; CDR3 protein: CASSAWDRGRGQPQHF
D gene: -; V gene: TRBV7-3; J gene: TRBJ2-3; clone size: -; CDR3 DNA: TGTGCCAGCAGGGCAGGTCTCGGGGGCACAGATACGCAGTATTTT; CDR3 protein: CASRAGLGGTDTQYF
D gene: TRBD2; V gene: TRBV5-4; J gene: TRBJ2-2; clone size: -; CDR3 DNA: TGTGCCAGCAGCCCCGGGACTAGCGGGGGCGCGGACACCGGGGAGCTGTTTTTT; CDR3 protein: CASSPGTSGGADTGELFF
D gene: TRBD2; V gene: TRBV7-3; J gene: TRBJ2-1; clone size: -; CDR3 DNA: TGTGCCAGCAGCTTGGGCGGGAGCTATGAGCAGTTCTTC; CDR3 protein: CASSLGGSYEQFF
D gene: TRBD2; V gene: TRBV6-5; J gene: TRBJ2-4; clone size: -; CDR3 DNA: TGTGCCAGCAGTTACCAACGACTAGCGGGAGGAATTCAGTACTTC; CDR3 protein: CASSYQRLAGGIQYF
D gene: -; V gene: TRBV12-5; J gene: TRBJ1-1; clone size: few; CDR3 DNA: TGTGCTAGTGCCCTTAGGAGATCGAACACTGAAGCTTTCTTT; CDR3 protein: CASALRRSNTEAFF
D gene: TRBD2; V gene: TRBV4-1; J gene: TRBJ2-7; clone size: -; CDR3 DNA: TGCGCCAGCAGCCAAGAAGTTTGGGGACTAGTTCTTAAGGAGCAGTACTTC; CDR3 protein: CASSQEVWGLVLKEQYF
D gene: TRBD1; V gene: TRBV19; J gene: TRBJ1-2; clone size: -; CDR3 DNA: TGTGCCAGTAGCCCGGGACAGGGGGCGGACGGCTACACCTTC; CDR3 protein: CASSPGQGADGYTF
D gene: TRBD2; V gene: TRBV10-3; J gene: TRBJ2-5; clone size: -; CDR3 DNA: TGTGCCATCAGTGAGTCGAGGGGCGGGAGGGCCGTCCCAGAGACCCAGTACTTC; CDR3 protein: CAISESRGGRAVPETQYF
D gene: -; V gene: TRBV4-2; J gene: TRBJ2-7; clone size: once; CDR3 DNA: TGTGCCAGCAGCCCCGGCCAGGTTCCCTACGAGCAGTACTTC; CDR3 protein: CASSPGQVPYEQYF
D gene: -; V gene: TRBV6-6; J gene: TRBJ2-1; clone size: -; CDR3 DNA: TGTGCCAGCAGGGCCGCTAGGAATGAGCAGTTCTTC; CDR3 protein: CASRAARNEQFF
D gene: TRBD1; V gene: TRBV6-6; J gene: TRBJ1-2; clone size: once; CDR3 DNA: TGTGCCAGCAGTTCTGGGACAGGAGATAACTATGGCTACACCTTC; CDR3 protein: CASSSGTGDNYGYTF